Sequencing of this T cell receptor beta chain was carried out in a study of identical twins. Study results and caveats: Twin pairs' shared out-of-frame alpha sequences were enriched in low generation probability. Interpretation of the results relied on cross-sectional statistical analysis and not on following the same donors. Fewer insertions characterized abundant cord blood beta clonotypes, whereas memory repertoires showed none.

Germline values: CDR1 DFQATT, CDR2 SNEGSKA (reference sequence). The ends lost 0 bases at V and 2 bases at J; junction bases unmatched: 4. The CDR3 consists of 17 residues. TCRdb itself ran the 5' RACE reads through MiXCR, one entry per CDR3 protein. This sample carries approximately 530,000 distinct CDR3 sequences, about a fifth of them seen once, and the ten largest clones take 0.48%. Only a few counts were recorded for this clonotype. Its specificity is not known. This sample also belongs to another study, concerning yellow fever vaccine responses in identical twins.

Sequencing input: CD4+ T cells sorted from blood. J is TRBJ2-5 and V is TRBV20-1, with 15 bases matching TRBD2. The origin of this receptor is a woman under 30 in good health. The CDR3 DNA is TGCAGTGCTAGAGATCCGGGACTAGCGGGGGGTCAAGAGACCCAGTACTTC. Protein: CSARDPGLAGGQETQYF.